This T cell receptor beta chain is drawn from a study of T-cell reconstitution after alpha-beta-depleted transplantation in children (dated by TCRdb to about 2016). For the wider study: Using TCR repertoire profiling, the study quantitatively followed how T-cell immune reconstitution unfolded in children after TCRalphabeta/CD19-depleted allogeneic hematopoietic cell transplantation.

Ends trimmed: V by 4 bases, J by 0 bases; bases unmatched to a gene: 2. CDR1 and CDR2 are drawn from the germline V gene: MRHNA, SNTAGT. The CDR3 goes from the cysteine to the phenylalanine over 15 residues. Of the read, only the CDR3 DNA is kept; its 45 bases are in frame from base 1. On this clonotype itself: Its antigen remains undetermined. Per-nucleotide qualities are absent, and no much larger clonotype sits a single base away.

Library method: PCR. Sequencing relied on an Illumina HiSeq 2500. TCR libraries were prepared with molecular barcoding, using unique molecular identifiers to normalize TCRbeta repertoire quantification. Starting from the raw public reads, TCRdb applied fastp trimming at Q25, assembled clones with MiXCR and retained in-frame beta chains. Rows are unified per CDR3 protein, each entry keeping the most common DNA and genes. The sample contains 450,000 to 600,000 distinct CDR3 sequences, around 17% of them found a single time. Together, the top ten hold 3% to 3.5% of the sample. The sample here was PBMCs from the stem cell graft donor, taken from the stem cell graft. The chain links TRBV6-4 with TRBJ2-3, and TRBD1 matches 9 of the central bases. This receptor was identified in a human donor who donated a stem cell graft to a child with acute lymphoblastic leukemia. The DNA sequence is as follows: TGTGCCAGCAGTGCCGGGACAGGGAGCACAGATACGCAGTATTTT. Translated, it gives CASSAGTGSTDTQYF.